This T cell receptor beta chain emerged from a study of beta chain features in type 1 diabetes. General study results and limits: Insertion counts at VDJ junctions were lower in type 1 diabetes patients, who also showed more deletions there.

TCRB transcripts that were expressed got sequenced, as all of the isolated RNA had been reverse transcribed. For naive, central memory and regulatory T cell samples, reads averaged around 3.8 million. The table came from immunoSEQ multiplex PCR; TCRdb's copy has only in-frame clones and leaves some out. The data contain about 350,000 clones, less than 20% of them seen just once; the ten biggest clones take up 0.044%. It was via CD45RO/CCR7/CD25/CD127/CD95/CD27 that CD4+ naive, central memory, regulatory and stem cell-like memory cells were sorted. This clone was seen a few times. What it binds is not known. V was trimmed by 3 bases and J by 0 bases, leaving 12 bases between them. Germline CDR1 and CDR2: MGHRA and YSYEKL. CDR3 size: 16 residues.

This TCR came from a woman younger than 30 in good health. Source material: naive CD4+ T cells from blood. The chain carries TRBV4-1 and TRBJ2-1, with D maybe TRBD2 (7 bases). The CDR3 spells CASSQVRGPSYNEQFF. The CDR3 DNA sequence: TGCGCCAGCAGCCAGGTGCGGGGGCCCTCCTACAATGAGCAGTTCTTC.